This T cell receptor (beta chain) was observed in a study of T cell responses to AZD1222 COVID-19 vaccine. The study, taken as a whole, reports: In all cases, repertoires were sampled only after the peak T cell response. Clonal diversity may have been underestimated in mostly white British donors. As reported, nearly half of all spike-specific TCRs target variant regions that are unmutated.

On this clone itself: What it recognizes is unknown.

V was trimmed by 2 bases and J by 8 bases, leaving 21 bases between them. Per the germline V gene, CDR1 is MNHNS and CDR2 is SASEGT. CDR3 length: 16 amino acids. The repertoire was sequenced with immunoSEQ multiplex PCR; TCRdb's copy has only in-frame clones and lacks some. The sample includes approximately 110,000 clones, about 90% of them seen just once. The sequenced sample was peripheral blood, obtained on day 0 of AZD1222 vaccination. This TCR derives from an adult in good health. The gene calls are TRBV6-1 and TRBJ1-2, with D hard to call. DNA of the CDR3: TGTGCCAGCAGTGAACCTCATTCCGGGAGGGAAGGAGGCTACACCTTC. Protein: CASSEPHSGREGGYTF.